This entry lists 29 T cell receptor beta chains sequenced from one sample in a study of T cells in Graves' hyperthyroidism and ophthalmopathy. Using RNA transcripts as the source, TCR beta CDR3 regions were amplified. The study used the HTBI primer set for a first-round RT-PCR of the TCR CDR3. TCRdb reprocessed the multiplex PCR reads via MiXCR and lists one record per CDR3 protein. The table has roughly 660,000 distinct CDR3 sequences, roughly 17% seen once. Source material: blood. These receptors were collected from a man aged 45-65 years with Graves' hyperthyroidism.

The table lists this clonotype with many counts. This chain connects TRBV28 to TRBJ1-5; D remains ambiguous. Per the germline V gene, CDR1 is MDHEN and CDR2 is SYDVKM. The length of the CDR3 is 17 residues. Deletions cut 3 bases from V and 0 bases from J, with 15 bases between. CDR3 bases: TGTGCCAGCAGTTTGGATGGAGCTCCCTATAGCAATCAGCCCCAGCATTTT. Translated: CASSLDGAPYSNQPQHF.

This chain joins TRBV29-1 and TRBJ1-1; TRBD1 aligns across 7 bases. The CDR3 runs to 14 residues. V trimming: 7 bases; J trimming: 0 bases; junction bases outside the gene matches: 8. Germline values: CDR1 SQVTM, CDR2 ANQGSEA. The CDR3 coding sequence is TGCAGCGCCAAAGACAGGGCCCTGAACACTGAAGCTTTCTTT. Translation: CSAKDRALNTEAFF. The full variable domain, completed using reference TRBV29-1 and TRBJ1-1, is SAVISQKPSRDICQRGTSLTIQCQVDSQVTMMFWYRQQPGQSLTLIATANQGSEATYESGFVIDKFPISRPNLTFSTLTVSNMSPEDSSIYLCSAKDRALNTEAFFGQGTRLTVV.

This clonotype has at least ten counts. The V and J genes are TRBV11-2 and TRBJ2-1; D gene ambiguous. Germline CDR1 SGHAT, CDR2 FQNNGV. This CDR3 comprises 13 residues. Trimming removed 3 bases from V and 3 bases from J, with 6 bases in between. This chain's CDR3 is CASSLSIYNEQFF. CDR3 DNA sequence: TGTGCCAGCAGCTTGTCTATCTACAATGAGCAGTTCTTC. Together with reference TRBV11-2 and TRBJ2-1, the CDR3 gives the full variable domain: EAGVAQSPRYKIIEKRQSVAFWCNPISGHATLYWYQQILGQGPKLLIQFQNNGVVDDSQLPKDRFSAERLKGVDSTLKIQPAKLEDSAVYLCASSLSIYNEQFFGPGTRLTVL.

This clonotype was seen only a few times. The chain employs TRBV29-1 and TRBJ1-1, with D perhaps matching TRBD1 (6 bases). Trimming cost V 8 bases and J 1 base, with 14 bases left between them. Germline V lookup: CDR1 SQVTM, CDR2 ANQGSEA. The CDR3 totals 13 residues. As DNA, the CDR3 is TGCAGCACTACAGGGAAATCGAACACTGAAGCTTTCTTT. Encoded protein: CSTTGKSNTEAFF.

This chain uses TRBV5-6 with TRBJ1-1; no firm D call. The CDR3 runs to 13 residues. Germline V gives CDR1 SGHDT, CDR2 YYEEEE. Trimming left V 4 bases short and J 1 base short, with 8 bases between. In nucleotides, the CDR3 is TGTGCCAGCAGCGAGAATCCGAACACTGAAGCTTTCTTT. It translates to CASSENPNTEAFF. The full variable domain, rest sourced from reference TRBV5-6 and TRBJ1-1, is DAGVTQSPTHLIKTRGQQVTLRCSPKSGHDTVSWYQQALGQGPQFIFQYYEEEERQRGNFPDRFSGHQFPNYSSELNVNALLLGDSALYLCASSENPNTEAFFGQGTRLTVV.

The rearrangement uses TRBV28 and TRBJ2-7; no clear D gene. CDR3 size: 13 residues. The germline gives CDR1 MDHEN, CDR2 SYDVKM. The V and J ends lost 3 bases and 4 bases respectively, with 10 bases between them. DNA of the CDR3: TGTGCCAGCAGTTTGTCGGTCGGATACGAGCAGTACTTC. It is translated as CASSLSVGYEQYF.

This clonotype was observed at least ten times. This chain links TRBV5-1 with TRBJ2-3; the match to TRBD1 covers 7 bases. The ends lost 1 base at V and 4 bases at J; junction bases unmatched: 12. CDR1 and CDR2 (germline): SGHRS, YFSETQ. The CDR3 covers 17 residues. The CDR3 sequence is CASSLKVTGDGADTQYF. CDR3 coding DNA: TGCGCCAGCAGCTTGAAGGTAACAGGGGACGGCGCAGATACGCAGTATTTT.

This clonotype was counted at least ten times. This chain joins TRBV12-3 or TRBV12-4 and TRBJ2-1; 8 bases match TRBD1. Trimming removed 6 bases from V and 10 bases from J; junction bases left unmatched: 8. The length of the CDR3 is 13 residues. The CDR3 coding sequence is TGTGCCAGCAGCAGGGACAGGCATGCAGAGCAGTTCTTC. Translation gives CASSRDRHAEQFF.

This clonotype was counted only a few times. V usage is TRBV14 and J usage is TRBJ1-2; D is possibly TRBD1 (6 bases). V was cut by 0 bases and J by 4 bases, with 12 bases left in between. The CDR3 covers 15 residues. In germline, CDR1 is SGHDN, CDR2 FVKESK. The DNA of the CDR3 is TGTGCCAGCAGCCAAGATCAGGACAGCCTCTATGGCTACACCTTC. Its protein is CASSQDQDSLYGYTF.

This clonotype was seen at least ten times. The rearrangement joins TRBV27 to TRBJ1-2; D unclear. CDR3 length: 15 residues. With 0 bases removed from V and 2 bases from J, the gap between germline ends came to 10 bases. Per germline, CDR1 MNHEY and CDR2 SMNVEV (reference sequence). The CDR3 nucleotides are TGTGCCAGCAGTTTATCGGGTCCGGAAAACTATGGCTACACCTTC. Amino acid sequence: CASSLSGPENYGYTF.

Ten or more counts support this clonotype. The gene calls are TRBV18 and TRBJ2-1; D is undetermined. Germline CDR1 reads KGHSH; CDR2 reads LQKENI. With 7 bases removed from V and 0 bases from J, the gap between germline ends came to 16 bases. The CDR3 is made up of 16 amino acids. The CDR3 DNA follows: TGTGCCAGCTTACACCGTCGGGCCGACTCCTACAATGAGCAGTTCTTC. It yields the protein CASLHRRADSYNEQFF.

The sample holds many counts of this clonotype. The chain uses TRBV20-1 and TRBJ2-1, with D possibly being TRBD1 (7 bases). The ends were cut back, 0 bases at V and 12 bases at J, with 21 bases in the middle. The length of the CDR3 is 15 residues. Germline V gene data show CDR1 as DFQATT and CDR2 as SNEGSKA (reference sequence). The CDR3 coding sequence is TGCAGTGCTAGAGATTTTAGCTCCAGGGGGGATCCGCAGTTCTTC. Translation gives CSARDFSSRGDPQFF.

This clonotype was seen a single time. The chain joins TRBV4-1 to TRBJ2-3; D ambiguous. V lost 0 bases and J lost 0, with 10 bases in between. Germline-derived CDR1 and CDR2 are MGHRA and YSYEKL. CDR3 size: 16 residues. The chain's CDR3 is CASSQDWPVSTDTQYF. Written as DNA, the CDR3 is TGCGCCAGCAGCCAAGATTGGCCCGTAAGCACAGATACGCAGTATTTT.

The V gene is TRBV6-1, the J gene TRBJ2-7; 7 bases agree with TRBD1. Germline values: CDR1 MNHNS, CDR2 SASEGT. The CDR3 totals 14 residues. V shed 5 bases and J 3 bases; nucleotides not matched to a gene: 7. The CDR3 spells CASSTQGSYYEQYF. The CDR3 DNA follows: TGTGCCAGCAGTACACAGGGGAGCTACTACGAGCAGTACTTC.

This clonotype was detected ten times or more. CDR3 sequence (DNA): TGTGCCATCAGTGAGGGACTAGCGGGAACCTACGAGCAGTACTTC. Amino acid sequence: CAISEGLAGTYEQYF. The gene calls are TRBV10-3 and TRBJ2-7; 12 positions match TRBD2. Trimming removed 2 bases from V and 2 bases from J; junction bases left unmatched: 1. In germline, CDR1 is ENHRY, CDR2 SYGVKD. There are 15 residues in the CDR3.

This clonotype was detected only a few times. The genes are TRBV4-1 and TRBJ1-1, with unresolved D. V lost 0 bases and J 0 bases, leaving 8 bases between the germline ends. CDR1 is MGHRA and CDR2 is YSYEKL in the germline V gene. The length of the CDR3 is 15 residues. The CDR3 nucleotides read TGCGCCAGCAGCCAAGACCCCACAGTGAACACTGAAGCTTTCTTT. Amino acids: CASSQDPTVNTEAFF.

The chain has TRBV12-3 or TRBV12-4 and TRBJ1-1, with a possible D match to TRBD1 (6 bases). The CDR3 runs 15 residues. V lost 6 bases, J lost 1 base, and 15 bases lay in between. CDR3 coding DNA: TGTGCCAGCAGCGAACCCGACAGGAGGAACACTGAAGCTTTCTTT. This translates into CASSEPDRRNTEAFF.

On this clonotype: Relative to the germline gene, one junction end is altered; a read error may explain this. V is TRBV11-3 and J is TRBJ2-3; D is unresolved. The CDR3 length is 13 residues. Germline CDR1 reads SGHNT; CDR2 reads YENEEA. DNA for the CDR3: TGTGCCAACAGCTTAGGGAATACAGATACGCAGTATTTT. Residues: CANSLGNTDTQYF.

V is TRBV3-2 and J is TRBJ2-1; TRBD1, the table's D call, lacks a check against the DNA. TRBV3-2 has pseudogene status. The CDR3 covers 13 residues. CDR3 in DNA: TGTGCCATCTTCGGGACACAAGCCTACGAGCAGTTCTTC. Its translation: CAIFGTQAYEQFF.

This chain connects TRBV24-1 to TRBJ2-1, with a tentative D call TRBD2 (5 bases). The CDR3 covers 16 residues. CDR1 and CDR2 (germline): KGHDR, SFDVKD. The V and J ends lost 2 bases and 0 bases respectively, with 10 bases between them. Here the CDR3 DNA reads TGTGCCACCAGTGATTCAAGGACTGGCTCCTACAATGAGCAGTTCTTC. Translated: CATSDSRTGSYNEQFF.

The chain employs TRBV3-1 and TRBJ1-5; D possibly corresponds to TRBD1 (6 bases). V lost 4 bases and J lost 4, with 14 bases in between. In germline, CDR1 is LGHDT, CDR2 YNNKEL (reference sequence). The CDR3 loop spans 15 amino acids. Written as DNA, the CDR3 is TGTGCCAGCAGCCCTACCTACAGGGCGAATCAGCCCCAGCATTTT. Its translation is CASSPTYRANQPQHF.

The chain employs TRBV7-9 and TRBJ2-7; D might be TRBD1 (5 bases). This CDR3 has 13 amino acids. Germline V gene lookup returns CDR1 SEHNR and CDR2 FQNEAQ (reference sequence). Trimming took off 2 bases at V and 5 bases at J, with 10 bases between the two ends. The CDR3 reads CASSLPGNHEQYF. DNA of the CDR3: TGTGCCAGCAGCTTACCAGGGAACCACGAGCAGTACTTC.

This clonotype showed up just a few times. The chain employs TRBV28 and TRBJ2-4; 9 bases line up with TRBD1. With 2 bases clipped from V and 8 bases from J, the junction kept 4 bases outside the gene matches. The CDR3 totals 14 residues. Germline loops: CDR1 MDHEN, CDR2 SYDVKM. The CDR3 DNA reads TGTGCCAGCAGTTTAGGGGACAGGGCGGACATTCAGTACTTC. Protein sequence: CASSLGDRADIQYF.

With respect to this clonotype: This likely comes from a read error, as the CDR3 has no conserved phenylalanine or tryptophan at its end. The chain is built from TRBV7-6 and TRBJ1-1; tentatively, D is TRBD1 (5 bases). This CDR3 contains 17 residues. With 5 bases removed from V and 3 bases from J, the gap between germline ends came to 22 bases. CDR1 is SGHVS, CDR2 FNYEAQ, per germline. This chain's CDR3 is CASSRRTGLKGDTEAFS. The CDR3 nucleotides are TGTGCCAGCAGCCGGCGAACGGGACTCAAGGGCGACACTGAAGCTTTCTCT.

This clonotype showed up many times. J is TRBJ2-2 and V is TRBV30; D is uncertain. CDR1 is GTSNPN and CDR2 is SVGIG in the germline V gene (reference sequence). The CDR3 covers 14 residues. Trimming removed 3 bases from V and 4 bases from J, with 12 bases in between. Written as DNA, the CDR3 is TGTGCCTGGAGCGTCTACAGCGCCACCGGGGAGCTGTTTTTT. Translating gives CAWSVYSATGELFF.

This clonotype was recorded many times. The chain combines TRBV7-3 with TRBJ2-1; D remains ambiguous. With 0 bases removed from V and 0 bases from J, the gap between germline ends came to 9 bases. Germline CDR1 is SGHTA and CDR2 is FQGTGA. The CDR3 length is 16 residues. CDR3 nucleotides: TGTGCCAGCAGCTTAACTGGCAGCAGCTCCTACAATGAGCAGTTCTTC. Translation gives CASSLTGSSSYNEQFF.

The chain is built from TRBV5-1 and TRBJ2-2; D may be TRBD2 (5 bases). Germline V gives CDR1 SGHRS, CDR2 YFSETQ. Trimming removed 0 bases from V and 0 bases from J, with 15 bases in between. CDR3 size: 18 residues. For the CDR3, the DNA is TGCGCCAGCAGCTTGGGATCGAGCGGAACATCGAACACCGGGGAGCTGTTTTTT. Residues: CASSLGSSGTSNTGELFF.

The chain couples TRBV27 to TRBJ2-1; D possibly corresponds to TRBD2 (5 bases). Germline CDR1 and CDR2: MNHEY and SMNVEV (reference sequence). V was pared by 7 bases and J by 8 bases, with 12 bases between. The CDR3 totals 12 residues. The CDR3 sequence: CASTGRRDEQFF. CDR3 sequence (DNA): TGTGCCAGCACGGGGAGAAGGGATGAGCAGTTCTTC.

There are a few counts of this clonotype. The genes are TRBV19 and TRBJ1-6, with TRBD1 matching over 10 bases. The CDR3 sequence is 15 residues long. Per germline, CDR1 LNHDA and CDR2 SQIVND (reference sequence). The trim removed 6 bases at V and 7 bases at J, leaving 6 bases unmatched. CDR3 sequence (DNA): TGTGCCAGTAGGAGGACAGGGGGACGAAATTCACCCCTCCACTTT. Its protein is CASRRTGGRNSPLHF.